What follows are 15 T cell receptor beta chains derived from one specimen sequenced in a study of blood T cell repertoires in COVID-19. Here immunoSEQ multiplex PCR was the method, and the copy in TCRdb shows in-frame clones only, minus some. The table shows a few hundred thousand clones, with approximately 84% occurring only once. The specimen sequenced was peripheral blood. The receptors here all came from a woman between 25 and 40 years old who had recovered from COVID-19.

This clone showed up just once. The chain employs TRBV7-6 and TRBJ2-1, with D perhaps matching TRBD2 (5 bases). The V end lost 2 bases, the J end lost 4 bases, and 15 bases lay between the germline ends. The V gene's germline CDR1 is SGHVS and CDR2 FNYEAQ. The CDR3 has 16 amino acids. CDR3 region: CASSLKSGLFYNEQFF. The CDR3 bases are TGTGCCAGCAGCTTAAAAAGCGGCTTATTTTACAATGAGCAGTTCTTC.

This rearrangement joins TRBV6-5 to TRBJ1-4; D remains unclear. The CDR3 loop spans 15 amino acids. Trimming stripped 6 bases from V and 4 bases from J, with 15 bases between. Germline V gene sequence: CDR1 MNHEY, CDR2 SVGAGI. The CDR3 region is CASSPGRAFNEKLFF. The CDR3 nucleotides read TGTGCCAGCAGCCCCGGGAGGGCTTTTAATGAAAAACTGTTTTTT.

The rearrangement links TRBV6-2 or TRBV6-3 to TRBJ2-3; the match to TRBD2 covers 11 bases. The CDR3 runs to 18 residues. V lost 1 base, J lost 0 bases, and 6 bases stayed unmatched. Germline V gives CDR1 MNHEY, CDR2 SVGEGT. The CDR3 sequence is CASSYFSGRAASTDTQYF. The CDR3 DNA follows: TGTGCCAGCAGTTACTTTAGCGGGAGGGCCGCTAGCACAGATACGCAGTATTTT.

V is TRBV3-1 (or the pseudogene TRBV3-2) and J is TRBJ1-2; 10 bases match TRBD1. CDR3 size: 18 residues. The junction had 17 bases not matched to a gene; V was cut back by 2 bases and J by 8 bases. Germline CDR1 LGHDT, CDR2 YNNKEL (reference sequence). The CDR3 nucleotides are TGTGCCAGCAGCCAATCCTACGACAGGGGGCGATCGACTGGGGGCTACACCTTC. This sequence encodes CASSQSYDRGRSTGGYTF.

V is TRBV18 and J is TRBJ2-3; D is unresolved. Trimming shortened V by 0 bases and J by 5 bases, and 6 bases separated the two germline ends. Looked up from germline, CDR1 is KGHSH and CDR2 is LQKENI. This CDR3 has 13 residues. Written as DNA, the CDR3 is TGTGCCAGCTCACCACCGGCAGGAGATACGCAGTATTTT. It specifies CASSPPAGDTQYF.

The chain employs TRBV24-1 and TRBJ2-7; D not certain. CDR3 size: 12 residues. The germline V gene encodes CDR1 KGHDR and CDR2 SFDVKD. Trimming left V 5 bases short and J 2 bases short, with 6 bases between. CDR3 region: CATSGDTYEQYF. DNA of the CDR3: TGTGCCACCAGTGGTGACACCTACGAGCAGTACTTC.

This clone was detected a few times. V and J are TRBV6-1 and TRBJ1-2; maybe TRBD1 (5 bases). Germline values: CDR1 MNHNS, CDR2 SASEGT. Trimming pared 2 bases from V and 4 bases from J, leaving 14 bases between. The CDR3 runs to 15 residues. The CDR3 coding sequence is TGTGCCAGCAGTGAACGAAACCCAGGGCCCTATGGCTACACCTTC. This encodes CASSERNPGPYGYTF.

The CDR3 loop is CAWGSGQGYEQYF. CDR3 sequence (DNA): TGTGCCTGGGGCTCGGGACAGGGGTACGAGCAGTACTTC. The chain links TRBV30 to TRBJ2-7; 10 bases match TRBD1. The trim removed 5 bases at V and 4 bases at J, leaving 5 bases unmatched. The CDR3 consists of 13 residues. Per germline, CDR1 GTSNPN and CDR2 SVGIG (reference sequence).

The rearrangement links TRBV6-1 to TRBJ1-2; a weak D match, TRBD1 (5 bases). Germline assignment: CDR1 MNHNS and CDR2 SASEGT. The CDR3 has 13 amino acids. V lost 1 base and J lost 4, with 7 bases in between. The CDR3 loop reads CASSEGTPYGYTF. DNA of the CDR3: TGTGCCAGCAGTGAAGGGACACCCTATGGCTACACCTTC.

The V gene is TRBV9, the J gene TRBJ1-1; D call uncertain. This CDR3 spans 17 amino acids. Per the germline V gene, CDR1 is SGDLS and CDR2 is YYNGEE. V dropped 0 bases and J dropped 1 base, with 16 bases sitting between them. The CDR3: CASSVDSPPGPNTEAFF. In nucleotides, the CDR3 is TGTGCCAGCAGCGTAGACTCCCCTCCAGGCCCGAACACTGAAGCTTTCTTT. Full variable domain (rest looked up from reference TRBV9 and TRBJ1-1): DSGVTQTPKHLITATGQRVTLRCSPRSGDLSVYWYQQSLDQGLQFLIQYYNGEERAKGNILERFSAQQFPDLHSELNLSSLELGDSALYFCASSVDSPPGPNTEAFFGQGTRLTVV.

This clone has a single count. The chain combines TRBV9 with TRBJ2-1; 8 bases line up with TRBD2. J lost 4 bases, V lost 0 bases, and 12 bases had no gene match. The CDR3 has 18 residues. The V gene's germline CDR1 is SGDLS and CDR2 YYNGEE. Here the CDR3 reads CASSVGPQTSGSYNEQFF. The DNA for the CDR3 is TGTGCCAGCAGCGTAGGACCACAAACTAGCGGATCTTACAATGAGCAGTTCTTC.

This chain joins TRBV30 and TRBJ1-2; D call uncertain. V was cut by 2 bases and J by 8 bases, with 15 bases left in between. The CDR3 has 13 amino acids. The V gene's germline CDR1 is GTSNPN and CDR2 SVGIG (reference sequence). CDR3 bases: TGTGCCTGGAGTTGGAACGGAGAGGGAGGCTACACCTTC. Translation: CAWSWNGEGGYTF.

The rearrangement joins TRBV7-2 to TRBJ1-2; D remains ambiguous. The germline CDR1 and CDR2 sequences are SGHTA and FQGNSA. The CDR3 extends over 14 amino acids. Trimming removed 2 bases at V and 3 bases at J, with 10 bases between. The CDR3 is CASSLIRGDYGYTF. The CDR3 DNA follows: TGTGCCAGCAGCTTAATCCGGGGAGACTATGGCTACACCTTC.

This clone occurred once. The chain uses TRBV19 and TRBJ1-5; 8 positions agree with TRBD1. With V trimmed by 5 bases and J by 2 bases, 8 bases remained unmatched. The germline gives CDR1 LNHDA, CDR2 SQIVND (reference sequence). The CDR3 contains 16 residues. CDR3 residues: CASSADRGWGNQPQHF. As DNA, the CDR3 is TGTGCCAGTAGTGCTGACAGGGGTTGGGGCAATCAGCCCCAGCATTTT.

V is TRBV28 and J is TRBJ1-1; possibly TRBD1 for D (5 bases). V lost 1 base to trimming and J lost 1 base, with 16 bases between them. The CDR3 has 17 residues. The V gene's germline CDR1 is MDHEN and CDR2 SYDVKM. CDR3 nucleotides: TGTGCCAGCAGTTTATCTTCTTGGAGGGGAGGGAACACTGAAGCTTTCTTT. It translates to CASSLSSWRGGNTEAFF.